A single sample gave rise to the 3 T cell receptor beta chains below, sequenced in a study of OX40 agonist ivuxolimab in advanced cancers. Using immunoSEQ multiplex PCR, the repertoire was profiled, and TCRdb retains in-frame clones only, with some absent. The sample carries approximately 100,000 clones, 85% to 90% recorded once. The sample consisted of CD4+ or CD8+ T cells sorted from blood, taken in a trial of the OX40 agonist ivuxolimab. These TCRs come from an adult with an advanced solid tumor such as melanoma, head and neck, liver or kidney cancer.

The chain is built from TRBV18 and TRBJ2-2, with D maybe TRBD1 (6 bases). Deletions cut 6 bases from V and 3 bases from J, with 17 bases between. Germline V CDR1 and CDR2: KGHSH, LQKENI. The CDR3 has 16 amino acids. Here the CDR3 reads CASSPRGSDDTGELFF. Written as DNA, the CDR3 is TGTGCCAGCTCCCCCAGGGGTTCCGACGACACCGGGGAGCTGTTTTTT.

This chain links TRBV29-1 with TRBJ1-5, with D possibly matching TRBD1 (5 bases). This CDR3 has 16 residues. The V end lost 1 base, the J end lost 1 base, and 14 bases lay between the germline ends. Looked up from germline, CDR1 is SQVTM and CDR2 is ANQGSEA. The CDR3 region has the DNA TGCAGCGTTGAAGTGGGCCGTCGGGGGAGCAATCAGCCCCAGCATTTT. This encodes CSVEVGRRGSNQPQHF.

The rearrangement links TRBV6-5 to TRBJ1-3; D gene ambiguous. Trimming took 11 bases from V and 4 from J, leaving 12 bases between them. This CDR3 is 12 amino acids long. Germline V gene sequence: CDR1 MNHEY, CDR2 SVGAGI. For the CDR3, the DNA is TGTGCCGTGTCATCATCGGGAAACACCATATATTTT. It translates to CAVSSSGNTIYF.